The 7 T cell receptor beta chains in this list originate from one sample, sequenced in a study of T cells in Graves' hyperthyroidism and ophthalmopathy. Amplification of TCR beta CDR3 regions was performed using RNA transcripts as template. The TCR CDR3 was amplified in a first-round RT-PCR using the HTBI primer set. MiXCR was run by TCRdb on the multiplex PCR reads, yielding one entry per CDR3 protein. Of around 260,000 distinct CDR3 sequences in the sample, less than 30% were seen once. Source material: blood. The receptors were sampled from a man between 35 and 55 years old with Graves' hyperthyroidism that later progressed to Graves' ophthalmopathy.

The V and J genes are TRBV12-3 or TRBV12-4 and TRBJ2-2; TRBD2 agrees at 8 bases. V gave up 8 bases and J gave up 8 bases; unmatched junction bases: 10. This CDR3 has 14 amino acids. As DNA, the CDR3 is TGTGCCAGCGCCCGGGGGGGAAGGAAAGGGGAGCTGTTTTTT. Translation: CASARGGRKGELFF.

This clonotype was recorded many times. J is TRBJ2-7 and V is TRBV5-1, with 8 bases matching TRBD1. The CDR3 extends over 15 amino acids. V was clipped by 1 base and J by 2 bases; unmatched bases: 5. CDR1 SGHRS and CDR2 YFSETQ come from the germline V gene. The CDR3 loop reads CASSLFTRGPYEQYF. The DNA of the CDR3 is TGCGCCAGCAGCTTGTTCACCAGGGGGCCCTACGAGCAGTACTTC.

This clonotype was detected ten times or more. This chain joins TRBV12-3 or TRBV12-4 and TRBJ1-2, with D possibly being TRBD1 (5 bases). Trimming took off 6 bases at V and 7 bases at J, with 21 bases between the two ends. The CDR3 has 15 amino acids. The CDR3 here is CASSRADSQYSGYTF. The DNA of the CDR3 is TGTGCCAGCAGCCGCGCCGACAGTCAATACTCTGGCTACACCTTC.

With regard to this clonotype: Its ends do not fully match the called genes, so a read error is possible. The chain links TRBV19 to TRBJ1-3, with D possibly TRBD1 on 5 matching bases. This CDR3 has 16 amino acids. Germline CDR1 is LNHDA and CDR2 is SQIVND (reference sequence). CDR3 loop: CASSSPSGTSRNTIYF. CDR3 nucleotides: TGTGCCAGTAGTTCCCCGTCCGGGACCTCTAGAAACACCATATATTTT.

In its sample, this clonotype was seen many times. The chain uses TRBV5-1 and TRBJ1-3, with D tentatively TRBD1 (6 bases). Germline values: CDR1 SGHRS, CDR2 YFSETQ. The CDR3 covers 16 residues. V was trimmed by 4 bases and J by 0 bases, leaving 14 bases between them. CDR3 protein: CASSRGDILSGNTIYF. The DNA for the CDR3 is TGCGCCAGCAGCCGGGGGGACATACTCTCTGGAAACACCATATATTTT.

This clonotype was seen repeatedly, ten times or more. The gene calls are TRBV6-2 or TRBV6-3 and TRBJ2-7; possible D gene TRBD2, 5 bases. V was pared by 8 bases and J by 2 bases, with 19 bases between. Germline CDR1 MNHEY, CDR2 SVGEGT. The CDR3 runs 15 residues. DNA for the CDR3: TGTGCCAGCTCGAGTTGGCCTAGCCTAACCTACGAGCAGTACTTC. Residues: CASSSWPSLTYEQYF.

The gene calls are TRBV18 and TRBJ1-1, with D unresolved. V shed 6 bases and J shed 0 bases, with 17 bases lying between them. CDR1 KGHSH and CDR2 LQKENI come from the germline V gene. CDR3 length equals 16 residues. The CDR3 here is CASSRRAQLMNTEAFF. The CDR3 region has the DNA TGTGCCAGCTCCCGGAGGGCGCAACTGATGAACACTGAAGCTTTCTTT.